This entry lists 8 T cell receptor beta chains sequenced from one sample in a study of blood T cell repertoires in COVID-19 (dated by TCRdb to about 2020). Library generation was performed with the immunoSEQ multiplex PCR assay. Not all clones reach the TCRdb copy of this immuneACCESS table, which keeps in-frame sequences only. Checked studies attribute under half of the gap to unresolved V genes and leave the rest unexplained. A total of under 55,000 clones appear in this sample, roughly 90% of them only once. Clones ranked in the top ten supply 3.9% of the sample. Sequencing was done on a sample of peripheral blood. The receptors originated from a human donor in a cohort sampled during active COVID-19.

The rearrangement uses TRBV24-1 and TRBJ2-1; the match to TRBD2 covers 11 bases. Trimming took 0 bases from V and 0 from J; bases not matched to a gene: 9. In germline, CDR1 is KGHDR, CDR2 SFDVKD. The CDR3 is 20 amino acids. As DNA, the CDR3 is TGTGCCACCAGTGATTTGTCTACCGGGACTAGCGGAAACTCCTACAATGAGCAGTTCTTC. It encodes CATSDLSTGTSGNSYNEQFF.

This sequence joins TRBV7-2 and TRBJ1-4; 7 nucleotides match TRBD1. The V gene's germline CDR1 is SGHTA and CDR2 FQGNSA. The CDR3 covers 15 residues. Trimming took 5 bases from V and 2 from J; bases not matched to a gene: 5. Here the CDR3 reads CASSVNRGTNEKLFF. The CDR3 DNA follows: TGTGCCAGCAGCGTAAACAGGGGTACTAATGAAAAACTGTTTTTT.

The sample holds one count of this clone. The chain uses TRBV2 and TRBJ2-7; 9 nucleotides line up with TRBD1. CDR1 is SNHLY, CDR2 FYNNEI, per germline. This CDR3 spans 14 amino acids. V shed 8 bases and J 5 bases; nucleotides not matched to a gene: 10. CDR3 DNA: TGTGCCAGCTCGATGGTACAGGGGGCCAACGAGCAGTACGTC. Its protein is CASSMVQGANEQYV.

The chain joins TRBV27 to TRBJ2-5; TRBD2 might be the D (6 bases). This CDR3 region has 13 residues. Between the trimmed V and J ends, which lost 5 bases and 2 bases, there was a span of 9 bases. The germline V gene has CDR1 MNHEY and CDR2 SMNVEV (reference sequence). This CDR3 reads CASSAGTQETQYF. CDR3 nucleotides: TGTGCCAGCAGTGCCGGGACTCAAGAGACCCAGTACTTC.

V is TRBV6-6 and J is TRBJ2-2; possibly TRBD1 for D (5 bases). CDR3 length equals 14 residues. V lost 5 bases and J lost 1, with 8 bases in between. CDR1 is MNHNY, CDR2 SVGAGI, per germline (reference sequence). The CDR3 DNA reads TGTGCCAGCAGTCGGACACGGAACACCGGGGAGCTGTTTTTT. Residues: CASSRTRNTGELFF.

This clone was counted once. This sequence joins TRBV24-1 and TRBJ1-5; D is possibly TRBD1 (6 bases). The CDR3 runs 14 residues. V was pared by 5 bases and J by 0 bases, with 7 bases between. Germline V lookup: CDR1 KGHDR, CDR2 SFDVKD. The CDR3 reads CATSVQGSNQPQHF. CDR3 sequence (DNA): TGTGCCACCAGTGTACAGGGTAGCAATCAGCCCCAGCATTTT.

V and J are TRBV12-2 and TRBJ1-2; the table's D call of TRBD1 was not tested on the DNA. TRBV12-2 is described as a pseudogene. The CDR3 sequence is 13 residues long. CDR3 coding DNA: TGTGCAAGTCGATTCGCCACAGGCTATGGCTACACCTTC. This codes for CASRFATGYGYTF.

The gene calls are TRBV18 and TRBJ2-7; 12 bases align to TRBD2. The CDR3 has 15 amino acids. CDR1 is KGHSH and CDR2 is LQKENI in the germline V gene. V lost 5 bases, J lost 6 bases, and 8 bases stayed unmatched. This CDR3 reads CASSGRLAGVSEQYF. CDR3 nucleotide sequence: TGTGCCAGCTCAGGTCGACTAGCGGGAGTATCCGAGCAGTACTTC. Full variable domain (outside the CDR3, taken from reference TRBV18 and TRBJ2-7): NAGVMQNPRHLVRRRGQEARLRCSPMKGHSHVYWYRQLPEEGLKFMVYLQKENIIDESGMPKERFSAEFPKEGPSILRIQQVVRGDSAAYFCASSGRLAGVSEQYFGPGTRLTVT.